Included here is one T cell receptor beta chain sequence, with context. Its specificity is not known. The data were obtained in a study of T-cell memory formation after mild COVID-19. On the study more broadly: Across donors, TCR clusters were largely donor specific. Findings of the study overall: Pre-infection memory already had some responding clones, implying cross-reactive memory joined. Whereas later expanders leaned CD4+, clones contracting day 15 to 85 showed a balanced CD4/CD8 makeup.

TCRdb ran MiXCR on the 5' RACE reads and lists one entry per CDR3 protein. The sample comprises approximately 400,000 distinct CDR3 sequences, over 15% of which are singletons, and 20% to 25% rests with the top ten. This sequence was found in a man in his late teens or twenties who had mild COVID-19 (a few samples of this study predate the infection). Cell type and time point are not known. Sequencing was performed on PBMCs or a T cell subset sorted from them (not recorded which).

CDR3 coding DNA: TGTGCCAGCAGTTCCTCACAGGGACCAGATACGCAGTATTTT. Its protein is CASSSSQGPDTQYF. This sequence joins TRBV28 and TRBJ2-3; D is perhaps TRBD1 (6 bases). Germline CDR1 MDHEN, CDR2 SYDVKM. The CDR3 is 14 amino acids. V lost 4 bases and J 4 bases, leaving 12 bases between the germline ends.